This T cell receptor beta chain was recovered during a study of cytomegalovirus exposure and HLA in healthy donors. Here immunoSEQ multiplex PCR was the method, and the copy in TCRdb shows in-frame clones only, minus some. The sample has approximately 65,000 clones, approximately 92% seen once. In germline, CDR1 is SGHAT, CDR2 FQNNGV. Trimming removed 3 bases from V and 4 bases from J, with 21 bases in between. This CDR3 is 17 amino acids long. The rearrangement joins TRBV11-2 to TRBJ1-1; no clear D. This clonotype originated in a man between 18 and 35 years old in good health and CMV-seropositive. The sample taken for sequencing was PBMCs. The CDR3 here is CASSLRRKAGSSTEAFF. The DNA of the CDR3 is TGTGCCAGCAGCTTGCGGAGGAAGGCAGGAAGTTCCACTGAAGCTTTCTTT.